Sequencing of this TCR beta chain was carried out in a study of T cell repertoires in ileal Crohn's disease. Whole-study results and caveats: Active smokers at surgery had more clonal expansions than non-smokers. Sorted CD8 T cells held more high-frequency clones than CD4.

Data came from immunoSEQ multiplex PCR; TCRdb stores just in-frame clones and leaves some out. The repertoire holds about 3,800 clones, approximately 83% seen once, with 7% in the top ten. Note on this clone: Its antigen is not identified.

The length of the CDR3 is 13 residues. CDR1 is MNHEY and CDR2 is SMNVEV in the germline V gene (reference sequence). The germline V and J ends were trimmed by 4 bases and 3 bases, with 10 bases remaining between them. The sequence came from an adult with Crohn's disease. The chain is built from TRBV27 and TRBJ2-7; perhaps TRBD1 as D (6 bases). Specimen: ileal tissue. CDR3 in amino acids: CASSSGQYYEQYF. The DNA for the CDR3 is TGTGCCAGCAGTTCAGGACAGTACTACGAGCAGTACTTC.